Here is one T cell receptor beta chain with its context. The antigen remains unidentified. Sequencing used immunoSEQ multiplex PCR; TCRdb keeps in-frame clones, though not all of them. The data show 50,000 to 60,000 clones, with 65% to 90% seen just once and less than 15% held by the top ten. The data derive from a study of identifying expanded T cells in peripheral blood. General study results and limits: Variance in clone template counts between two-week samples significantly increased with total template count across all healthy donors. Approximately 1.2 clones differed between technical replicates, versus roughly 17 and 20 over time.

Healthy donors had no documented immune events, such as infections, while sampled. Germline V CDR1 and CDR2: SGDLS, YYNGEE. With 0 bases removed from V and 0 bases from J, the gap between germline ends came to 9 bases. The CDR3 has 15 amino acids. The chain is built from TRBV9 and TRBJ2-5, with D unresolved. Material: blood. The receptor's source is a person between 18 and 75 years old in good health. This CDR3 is CASSVEAAHQETQYF. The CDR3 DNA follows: TGTGCCAGCAGCGTAGAGGCAGCTCACCAAGAGACCCAGTACTTC.